This TCR beta chain originates from a study of blood T cell repertoires in COVID-19 (dated by TCRdb to 2018 to 2020). Background for the entire study: Collaborator samples came from the United States, Italy and Spain and covered acute and convalescent phases of COVID-19. Nearly every sample came with metadata listing a de-identified subject ID, COVID-19 status, age in years and sex. The samples were drawn from two sources: the first 160 participants of the ongoing ImmuneRACE study, and 950 to 1,500 subjects contributed by 6 global collaborators. Deeply sampled blood TCRbeta repertoires from subjects exposed to, actively infected with, or recovered from COVID-19 were included in the dataset. Where available, HLA class I and class II types were obtained from metadata supplied by the sample provider rather than from assay-based typing. The prospective study material was composed of cDNA or gDNA derived from T cells, B-cell-depleted T cells, or PBMCs. The repertoires were released in a freely available public database meant as a resource for research on the immune response to SARS-CoV-2. The paper as a whole reports these results and caveats: The amount of clinical and demographic metadata varied by source and participant and was provided uncurated.

TCRbeta CDR3 regions were amplified from genomic DNA by means of the immunoSEQ Assay, a bias-controlled multiplex PCR. As for the original processing: The number of nucleated cells in each sample was estimated by amplification of reference gene primers within the assay. Sequence reads were collapsed and filtered to measure the absolute abundance of every unique TCRbeta CDR3 rearrangement. For each sample, productive Simpson clonality was calculated as the square root of Simpson's diversity index across productive rearrangements. The source is immuneACCESS, and TCRdb retained only in-frame sequences with V and J called. Part of the clones is not carried over; for the studies checked, unresolved V genes explain less than half of this, and the remainder is unexplained. That table is the source of V, J and clone size, and D and trimming were worked out from the DNA. The sample table records about 240,000 clones; 83% of these occur just once. The ten largest make up more than 5.5% of the sample.

Whole blood was collected in K2EDTA tubes by collaborating institutions according to the institutions' own protocols. For TCRbeta analysis, collaborator samples were shipped as frozen whole blood, as isolated PBMCs, or as DNA extracted from either sample type. CDR1 and CDR2, looked up from the germline V gene (reference sequence), are MNHEY and SMNVEV. The CDR3, cysteine through phenylalanine, is 16 amino acids long. Kept here is only the CDR3 DNA, which spans 48 bases and is read in frame from base 1. V ends up 4 bases short and J 5 bases short, with an unmatched junction base count of 10. Comment on this clone: Its antigen target is currently unknown. Base quality data are lacking; no much larger clone is found one base away.

The V and J genes are TRBV27 and TRBJ2-1, and 8 junction bases match TRBD2. The sequencing sample was made of peripheral blood. The source is a human donor in a cohort sampled during active COVID-19. The CDR3 reads CASSSPRVAGNNEQFF. In nucleotide form, the sequence is TGTGCCAGCAGTTCCCCGCGGGTAGCGGGGAACAATGAGCAGTTCTTC.